This T cell receptor (beta chain) was obtained from a study of blood T cell repertoires in COVID-19 (dated by TCRdb to 2019 to 2021). Concerning the study at large: The collaborator samples originated in the United States, Italy and Spain and spanned the acute and convalescent phases of COVID-19. The repertoires were released in a freely available public database meant as a resource for research on the immune response to SARS-CoV-2. The dataset comprised deeply sampled blood TCRbeta repertoires from subjects exposed to, actively infected with, or recovered from COVID-19. The prospective study material was composed of cDNA or gDNA derived from T cells, B-cell-depleted T cells, or PBMCs. Sample metadata almost always included a de-identified subject ID, COVID-19 status, age in years and sex. Where available, HLA class I and class II types were taken from metadata supplied by the sample provider and were not determined by assay-based typing. The samples were drawn from the first 160 participants of the ongoing ImmuneRACE study and from over 950 subjects provided by 6 global collaborators.

Each collaborating institution followed its own protocols to collect whole blood in K2EDTA tubes. Collaborator samples were shipped for TCRbeta analysis as frozen whole blood, isolated PBMCs, or DNA extracted from either sample type. Here is what the overall study found, with its caveats: How much clinical and demographic metadata was included differed by source and by participant, and the metadata was provided uncurated.

This clone was observed a few times. Its antigen has not been determined. No clone much larger than this one lies a single base away; base qualities are absent. CDR1 and CDR2 were assigned from the germline V gene (reference sequence) as LGHDT and YNNKEL. The CDR3 runs 14 residues from the cysteine to the phenylalanine. Of all the DNA, just the CDR3 is kept, 42 bases in frame from base 1. The V and J ends are trimmed by 1 base and 7 bases, leaving 14 bases between them. TCRbeta CDR3 regions were amplified from genomic DNA using the immunoSEQ Assay, a bias-controlled multiplex PCR. The source study handled its data this way. The number of nucleated cells in each sample was estimated from the amplification of reference gene primers within the assay. To quantify the absolute abundance of each unique TCRbeta CDR3 rearrangement, sequence reads were collapsed and filtered. For each sample, productive Simpson clonality was calculated by taking the square root of Simpson's diversity index across productive rearrangements. Here the immuneACCESS table is served through TCRdb, limited to in-frame sequences with V and J called. Missing clones are a known gap in these copies; in checked studies unresolved V genes cover under half, and the rest lacks a known reason. V and J calls and clone size are copied from that table; D and trimming were computed from the DNA. The sample has about 120,000 clones on record, around nine tenths of them singletons. The top ten clones comprise about 4.5% of the sample.

The TCR originated in a middle-aged man with acute or convalescent COVID-19. This receptor chain uses TRBV3-1 (or the pseudogene TRBV3-2) and TRBJ2-7; a confident D gene designation cannot be given. The source material was peripheral blood. CDR3 loop: CASSQVSRSREQYF. The nucleotide sequence reads as follows: TGTGCCAGCAGCCAAGTATCTAGATCGAGGGAGCAGTACTTC.